The clone carrying this TCR beta chain was seen ten or more times. Noted time point: pre-sensitization, week 0. As to treatment: therapeutic diphenylcyclopropenone sensitization with weekly scalp DPC. Patients had alopecia, were aged 18 to 70, and were not pregnant. This specimen comes from a study of human T cells and chemical hapten exposure. Across the whole study: Upper-back patches of 0.01% DPC were read at 6 days.

Individual cDNA molecules each carried unique molecular identifiers attached by the library. One entry per CDR3 protein, called by TCRdb with MiXCR from the RACE reads. The table lists roughly 100,000 distinct CDR3 sequences, approximately 12% of them singletons, with about 1.6% in the top ten. V was pared by 6 bases and J by 4 bases, with 6 bases of the junction left unmatched. This CDR3 has 14 residues. The germline V gene has CDR1 MNHNS and CDR2 SASEGT. Sequencing used whole blood, obtained in connection with sensitization to the hapten diphenylcyclopropenone (DPC). This chain joins TRBV6-1 and TRBJ1-1, with 9 positions matching TRBD1. The TCR comes from a woman aged 50 to 60 with alopecia areata. Some clones in this sample may be carry-over from other donors' samples. The CDR3 nucleotides are TGTGCCAGCAGGTTCCGACAGGGGGTCACTGAAGCTTTCTTT. Translating it yields CASRFRQGVTEAFF.